The 21 T cell receptor beta chains listed next were all sequenced from one sample in a study of cytomegalovirus exposure and HLA in healthy donors. The PCR used 60 Vbeta and 13 Jbeta primers. Sequencing was performed with immunoSEQ multiplex PCR; in TCRdb, only in-frame clones are kept and a portion is missing. The table lists more than 95,000 clones, roughly 79% of them singletons. Sequencing was performed on PBMCs. The receptors come from a male donor in good health and CMV-seronegative.

This clone turned up a few times. The chain recombines TRBV9 with TRBJ2-7; 9 bases are a match to TRBD1. Germline V gene lookup returns CDR1 SGDLS and CDR2 YYNGEE. This CDR3 is 14 amino acids long. Trimming took 0 bases from V and 3 from J; bases not matched to a gene: 1. CDR3 region: CASSVGTGDYEQYF. The DNA of the CDR3 is TGTGCCAGCAGCGTAGGGACAGGGGACTACGAGCAGTACTTC. Full variable domain (missing parts from reference TRBV9 and TRBJ2-7): DSGVTQTPKHLITATGQRVTLRCSPRSGDLSVYWYQQSLDQGLQFLIQYYNGEERAKGNILERFSAQQFPDLHSELNLSSLELGDSALYFCASSVGTGDYEQYFGPGTRLTVT.

CDR3 nucleotides: TGTGCCAGTATCACAGGGGGCTACACCGGGGAGCTGTTTTTT. Amino acids: CASITGGYTGELFF. The rearrangement joins TRBV19 to TRBJ2-2; 9 nucleotides align to TRBD1. The CDR3 length is 14 residues. Trimming at V came to 7 bases and at J to 3 bases, leaving 3 bases not matched to a gene. The germline gives CDR1 LNHDA, CDR2 SQIVND (reference sequence).

The chain combines TRBV4-2 with TRBJ1-1; D may be TRBD1 (5 bases). This CDR3 is built from 15 residues. The V end lost 1 base, the J end lost 3 bases, and 12 bases lay between the germline ends. CDR1 is LGHNA and CDR2 is YNFKEQ in the germline V gene. The CDR3, as DNA: TGTGCCAGCAGCCAAGGATTGGGGGGAGACACTGAAGCTTTCTTT. Translated, it gives CASSQGLGGDTEAFF.

Turning to this clone: The sample carries other DNA sequences with the same CDR3. The chain joins TRBV7-2 to TRBJ2-5; no clear D gene. The CDR3 is 13 residues long. CDR1 is SGHTA, CDR2 FQGNSA, per germline. The ends were cut back, 2 bases at V and 5 bases at J, with 9 bases in the middle. The DNA of the CDR3 is TGTGCCAGCAGCTTATCATTGGGCGAGACCCAGTACTTC. Amino acids: CASSLSLGETQYF.

A few counts support this clone. The chain combines TRBV10-1 with TRBJ2-3, with TRBD2 matching 12 bases. The CDR3 length is 18 residues. Germline V gene lookup returns CDR1 WNHNN and CDR2 SYGVQD (reference sequence). J lost 5 bases, V lost 9 bases, and 18 bases had no gene match. In DNA form, the CDR3 reads TGCGCCAGACCTTGGACTAGCGGGAATGCTAACACGGTAGATACGCAGTATTTT. As protein: CARPWTSGNANTVDTQYF.

In this sample, this clone turned up a few times. The V call is TRBV10-3, the J call TRBJ1-6; D gene ambiguous. The CDR3 is made up of 16 amino acids. Between the trimmed V and J ends, which lost 2 bases and 0 bases, there was a span of 8 bases. Germline CDR1 and CDR2: ENHRY and SYGVKD. For the CDR3, the DNA is TGTGCCATCAGTGAGAGAAGGAGCTCCTATAATTCACCCCTCCACTTT. This translates into CAISERRSSYNSPLHF.

V usage is TRBV5-1 and J usage is TRBJ2-1; no clear D. Germline lookup yields CDR1 SGHRS and CDR2 YFSETQ. V was pared by 0 bases and J by 9 bases, with 4 bases between. The CDR3 consists of 11 residues. CDR3 protein: CASSLDIEQFF. The CDR3 DNA sequence: TGCGCCAGCAGCTTGGACATTGAGCAGTTCTTC.

The chain couples TRBV5-1 to TRBJ1-2; 8 nucleotides match TRBD1. CDR1 and CDR2 from the germline V gene are SGHRS and YFSETQ. Trimming at V came to 4 bases and at J to 1 base, leaving 6 bases not matched to a gene. This CDR3 contains 15 residues. The CDR3 region is CASSAGQGDNYGYTF. The CDR3 region has the DNA TGCGCCAGCAGCGCCGGACAGGGAGATAACTATGGCTACACCTTC.

In DNA, the CDR3 is TGTGCCAGCAGTTGGCGCCAGGGGAGTCAGCCCCAGCATTTT. Amino acid sequence: CASSWRQGSQPQHF. The rearrangement links TRBV2 to TRBJ1-5; TRBD1 might be the D (6 bases). CDR1 and CDR2 from the germline V gene are SNHLY and FYNNEI. Trimming took 5 bases from V and 6 from J, leaving 14 bases between them. The CDR3 sequence is 14 residues long. The variable domain in full, completed from reference TRBV2 and TRBJ1-5, reads EPEVTQTPSHQVTQMGQEVILRCVPISNHLYFYWYRQILGQKVEFLVSFYNNEISEKSEIFDDQFSVERPDGSNFTLKIRSTKLEDSAMYFCASSWRQGSQPQHFGDGTRLSIL.

V and J are TRBV27 and TRBJ1-5; D unclear. Germline V gene lookup returns CDR1 MNHEY and CDR2 SMNVEV (reference sequence). The CDR3 extends over 13 amino acids. With 6 bases removed from V and 3 bases from J, the gap between germline ends came to 9 bases. The CDR3 spells CASSRKFNQPQHF. In nucleotides, the CDR3 is TGTGCCAGCAGCAGGAAATTCAATCAGCCCCAGCATTTT.

V gene TRBV27 combines with J gene TRBJ1-2, with unresolved D. Per germline, CDR1 MNHEY and CDR2 SMNVEV (reference sequence). Trimming removed 4 bases at V and 1 base at J, with 10 bases between. The CDR3 has 14 residues. CDR3 nucleotide sequence: TGTGCCAGCAGTTATGGGGAGGGTAACTATGGCTACACCTTC. It translates to CASSYGEGNYGYTF.

The rearrangement uses TRBV6-1 and TRBJ2-5, with 10 bases lining up with TRBD1. The CDR3 loop spans 14 amino acids. Per germline, CDR1 MNHNS and CDR2 SASEGT. With V trimmed by 7 bases and J by 3 bases, 5 bases remained unmatched. The CDR3 DNA reads as TGTGCCAGCATCCCCGGGACAGGGGAAGAGACCCAGTACTTC. It specifies CASIPGTGEETQYF.

J is TRBJ1-2 and V is TRBV6-1; unclear D gene. Trimming took off 4 bases at V and 7 bases at J, with 13 bases between the two ends. The CDR3 consists of 13 residues. Germline-derived CDR1 and CDR2 are MNHNS and SASEGT. CDR3: CASSGSSFPGYTF. The CDR3 DNA is TGTGCCAGCAGTGGTTCAAGCTTCCCTGGCTACACCTTC.

The V call is TRBV4-1, the J call TRBJ2-3, with D possibly TRBD1 on 6 matching bases. The CDR3 is 16 residues long. Trimming left V 0 bases short and J 5 bases short, with 15 bases between. Germline CDR1 reads MGHRA; CDR2 reads YSYEKL. The DNA for the CDR3 is TGCGCCAGCAGCCAAGATCGAACAGGGTTACAAGATACGCAGTATTTT. It codes for CASSQDRTGLQDTQYF.

As to this clone: Other DNA sequences in this sample translate to the same CDR3. The V call is TRBV2, the J call TRBJ1-4; TRBD1 matches at 7 bases. CDR1 is SNHLY, CDR2 FYNNEI, per germline. Trimming took 6 bases from V and 8 from J; bases not matched to a gene: 9. The CDR3 sequence is 14 residues long. CDR3 sequence: CASRDRVGSEKLFF. The CDR3 bases are TGTGCCAGCAGAGACAGGGTTGGGAGCGAAAAACTGTTTTTT.

The V gene is TRBV14, the J gene TRBJ1-1; D gene ambiguous. This CDR3 comprises 13 residues. Trimming took off 1 base at V and 10 bases at J, with 13 bases between the two ends. Germline CDR1 reads SGHDN; CDR2 reads FVKESK. The CDR3 spells CASSQATPYGAFF. In DNA form, the CDR3 reads TGTGCCAGCAGCCAAGCGACACCCTACGGAGCTTTCTTT.

The chain joins TRBV11-3 to TRBJ1-1; 9 bases agree with TRBD1. The CDR3 spans 16 residues. Germline CDR1 reads SGHNT; CDR2 reads YENEEA. After removal of 0 bases from V and 0 bases from J, the junction contained 2 bases not matched to a gene. The CDR3 DNA follows: TGTGCCAGCAGCTTAGAGGGGACAGGGCTGAACACTGAAGCTTTCTTT. This translates into CASSLEGTGLNTEAFF.

The chain joins TRBV19 to TRBJ2-1; D not resolved. Germline CDR1 and CDR2: LNHDA and SQIVND (reference sequence). CDR3 length: 15 residues. V was clipped by 9 bases and J by 6 bases, with 21 bases between them. CDR3 in DNA: TGTGCCAGCCTCTCTCGGTCTAGTGTGTTCAATGAGCAGTTCTTC. Translated: CASLSRSSVFNEQFF.

V is TRBV28 and J is TRBJ2-3, with D unresolved. CDR1 is MDHEN, CDR2 SYDVKM, per germline. V was clipped by 4 bases and J by 1 base, with 3 bases between them. CDR3 length: 12 amino acids. The DNA of the CDR3 is TGTGCCAGCAGTTCAGGCACAGATACGCAGTATTTT. The encoded protein is CASSSGTDTQYF.

This clone was recorded only once. The junction differs from germline at one of its ends, possibly a read error. The V and J genes are TRBV5-1 and TRBJ1-2; the match to TRBD1 covers 7 bases. The CDR3 is 15 residues long. Germline CDR1 and CDR2: SGHRS and YFSETQ. This chain's CDR3 is CASSLGQPPFYGYTF. CDR3 nucleotide sequence: TGCGCCAGCAGTTTGGGACAGCCCCCGTTCTATGGCTACACCTTC.

This rearrangement joins TRBV14 to TRBJ1-6; 7 nucleotides line up with TRBD1. V lost 1 base to trimming and J lost 6 bases; unmatched junction nucleotides: 3. CDR1 SGHDN and CDR2 FVKESK come from the germline V gene. CDR3 length equals 15 residues. For the CDR3, the DNA is TGTGCCAGCAGCCAAGGTTCAGGGGGTAATTCACCCCTCCACTTT. This encodes CASSQGSGGNSPLHF.